This T cell receptor beta chain was documented in a study of PD-L1 blockade in urothelial cancer. About the research overall: Blood yielded a median of around 140,000 T cells per sample. Overall study findings and caveats: Sub-median blood TCR clonality before treatment predicted longer survival.

Clones were read by immunoSEQ multiplex PCR, and TCRdb kept only the in-frame ones, dropping some. The repertoire holds about 120,000 clones, with 86% as singletons. The sample holds a few counts of this clone. Its antigen is not known. The time point: peripheral blood 6 weeks after treatment start. CDR3 length: 17 residues. Trimming left V 4 bases short and J 4 bases short, with 19 bases between. The rearrangement joins TRBV23-1 to TRBJ1-4; D might be TRBD1 (6 bases). TRBV23-1 is sorted into the ORF group, with uncertain function. Source: PBMCs, taken around atezolizumab (anti-PD-L1) treatment. This sequence originates from a man aged 50 to 60 with urothelial cancer. The CDR3 DNA reads as TGCGCCAGCAGTCTCTTCCACCCAGGGGTGAATAATGAAAAACTGTTTTTT. Its protein is CASSLFHPGVNNEKLFF.